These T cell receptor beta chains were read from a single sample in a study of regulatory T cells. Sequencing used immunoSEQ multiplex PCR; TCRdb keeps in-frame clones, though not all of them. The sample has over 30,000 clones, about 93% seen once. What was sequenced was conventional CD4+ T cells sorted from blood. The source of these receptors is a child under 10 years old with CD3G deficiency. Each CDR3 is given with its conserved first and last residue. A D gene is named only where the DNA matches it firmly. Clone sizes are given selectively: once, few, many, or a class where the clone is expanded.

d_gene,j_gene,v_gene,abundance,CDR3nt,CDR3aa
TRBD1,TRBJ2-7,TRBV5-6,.,TGTGCCAGCAGCTTGGGACAGGGGGCCGAGCAGTACTTC,CASSLGQGAEQYF
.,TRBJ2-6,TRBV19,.,TGTGCCAGTAGTAGTCCCCGAGGCTCTGGGGCCAACGTCCTGACTTTC,CASSSPRGSGANVLTF
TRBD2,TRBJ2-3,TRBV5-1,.,TGCGCCAGCAGCTTGGGGCGGCCTCTAGCGGGAAAGACAGATACGCAGTATTTT,CASSLGRPLAGKTDTQYF
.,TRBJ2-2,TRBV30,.,TGTGCCTGGAGTGTCCAGGACACAAAAACCGGGGAGCTGTTTTTT,CAWSVQDTKTGELFF
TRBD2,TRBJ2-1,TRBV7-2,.,TGTGCCAGCAGCCTACTACCGACTAGCGGGAGTCCCTACAATGAGCAGTTCTTC,CASSLLPTSGSPYNEQFF
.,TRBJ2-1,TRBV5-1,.,TGCGCCAGCAGCTTAGGGTCCGTTGGCTTCAATGAGCAGTTCTTC,CASSLGSVGFNEQFF
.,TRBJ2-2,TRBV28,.,TGTGCCAGCGGGACATCGAACACCGGGGAGCTGTTTTTT,CASGTSNTGELFF
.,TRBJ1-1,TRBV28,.,TGTGCCAGCAGTTTATCCACAGTTAACACTGAAGCTTTCTTT,CASSLSTVNTEAFF
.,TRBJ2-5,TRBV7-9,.,TGTGCCAGCAGCTTAGTCCCGGGAGACCAAGAGACCCAGTACTTC,CASSLVPGDQETQYF
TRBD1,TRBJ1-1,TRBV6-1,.,TGTGCCAGCAGTGAAAACAGGGGGAACACTGAAGCTTTCTTT,CASSENRGNTEAFF
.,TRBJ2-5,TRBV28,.,TGTGCCAGCAGTTTTGGGGGGACTCCGGGGGAGACCCAGTACTTC,CASSFGGTPGETQYF
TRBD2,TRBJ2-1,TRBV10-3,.,TGTGCCATCAGTGAGGGACTAGCGGGAGGGACCTACAATGAGCAGTTCTTC,CAISEGLAGGTYNEQFF
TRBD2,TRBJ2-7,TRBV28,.,TGTGCCAGCAGGGGAGGGGCCTCCTACGAGCAGTACTTC,CASRGGASYEQYF
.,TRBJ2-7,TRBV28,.,TGTGCCAGCAGTGAACCCGGGTCCCTCACCTACGAGCAGTACTTC,CASSEPGSLTYEQYF
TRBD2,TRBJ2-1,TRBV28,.,TGTGCCAGCAGTGGAAACCCTGGACTAGCGGGTCGACCAAACAATGAGCAGTTCTTC,CASSGNPGLAGRPNNEQFF
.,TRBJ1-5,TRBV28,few,TGTGCCAGTACCGGACAACGGCATCAGCCCCAGCATTTT,CASTGQRHQPQHF
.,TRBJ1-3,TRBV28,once,TGTGCCAGCACCCACCAAGGAGCTGGAAACACCATATATTTT,CASTHQGAGNTIYF
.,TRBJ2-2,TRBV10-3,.,TGTGCCATCAGTCGACAGCTACCGAACACCGGGGAGCTGTTTTTT,CAISRQLPNTGELFF
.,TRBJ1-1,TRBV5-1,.,TGCGCCAGCAGCTCACAGGGTCCGCTCACTGAAGCTTTCTTT,CASSSQGPLTEAFF
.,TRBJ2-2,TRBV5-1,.,TGCGCCAGCAGCTTGGTTCCAGGGGCCAACACCGGGGAGCTGTTTTTT,CASSLVPGANTGELFF
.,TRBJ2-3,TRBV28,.,TGTGCCAGCAAGGCGGGAAGGTTAGATACGCAGTATTTT,CASKAGRLDTQYF
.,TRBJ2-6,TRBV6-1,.,TGTGCCAGCAGTGAAGCGAGAGGGGCCGGGGCCAACGTCCTGACTTTC,CASSEARGAGANVLTF
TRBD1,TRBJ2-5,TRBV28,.,TGTGCCAGCAGTCAGACAGGGGAGTCTGAGACCCAGTACTTC,CASSQTGESETQYF
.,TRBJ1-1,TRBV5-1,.,TGCGCCAGCAGCCCCTCTAACAAAGCGGGGACTGAAGCTTTCTTT,CASSPSNKAGTEAFF
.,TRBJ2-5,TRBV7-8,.,TGTGCCAGCAGCCGTTCTCAGCCTCGGGAGACCCAGTACTTC,CASSRSQPRETQYF
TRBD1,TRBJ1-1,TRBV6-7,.,TGTGCCAGCAGGTCCTTGGACAGGGAGACTGAAGCTTTCTTT,CASRSLDRETEAFF
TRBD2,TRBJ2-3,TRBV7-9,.,TGTGCCAGCAGCCCACGGACTAGCGGAAGAGATACGCAGTATTTT,CASSPRTSGRDTQYF
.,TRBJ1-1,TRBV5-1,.,TGCGCCAGCAGCTTGGCGGTTAACACTGAAGCTTTCTTT,CASSLAVNTEAFF
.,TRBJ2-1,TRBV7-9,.,TGTGCCAGCAGCTTAGCGGCCCCTGATGAGCAGTTCTTC,CASSLAAPDEQFF
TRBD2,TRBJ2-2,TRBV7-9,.,TGTGCCAGCAGCCGTTGGACGGGTGGACTAGCGGGAGGCACCGGGGAGCTGTTTTTT,CASSRWTGGLAGGTGELFF
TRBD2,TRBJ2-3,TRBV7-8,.,TGTGCCAGCAGCCCAAACCTAGCGGGAGGGGTGAAGACAGATACGCAGTATTTT,CASSPNLAGGVKTDTQYF
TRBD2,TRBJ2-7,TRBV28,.,TGTGCCAGCAGTCCCGGGACTAGCGGGAGTCAGGAGCAGTACTTC,CASSPGTSGSQEQYF
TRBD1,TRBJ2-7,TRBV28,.,TGTGCCACGACCGGGACAGGCTTATGGGAGCAGTACTTC,CATTGTGLWEQYF